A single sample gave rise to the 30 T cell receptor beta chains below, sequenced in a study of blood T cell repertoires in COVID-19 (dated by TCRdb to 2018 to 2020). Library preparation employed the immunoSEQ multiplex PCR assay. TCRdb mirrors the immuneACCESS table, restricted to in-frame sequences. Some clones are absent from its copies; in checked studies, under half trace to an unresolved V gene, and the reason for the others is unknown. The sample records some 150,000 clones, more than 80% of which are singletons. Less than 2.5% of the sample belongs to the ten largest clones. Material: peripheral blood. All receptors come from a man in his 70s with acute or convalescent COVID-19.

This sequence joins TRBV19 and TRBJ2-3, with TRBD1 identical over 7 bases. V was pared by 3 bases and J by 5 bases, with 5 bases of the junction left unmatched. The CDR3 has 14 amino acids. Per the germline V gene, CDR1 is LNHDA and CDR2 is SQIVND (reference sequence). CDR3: CASSIRRDRDTQYF. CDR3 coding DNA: TGTGCCAGTAGTATCCGACGGGACAGAGATACGCAGTATTTT.

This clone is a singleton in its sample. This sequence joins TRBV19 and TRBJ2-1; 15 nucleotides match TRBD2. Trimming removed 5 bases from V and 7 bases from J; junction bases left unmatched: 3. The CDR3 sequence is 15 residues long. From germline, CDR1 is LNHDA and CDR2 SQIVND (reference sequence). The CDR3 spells CASSSGLAGGNEQFF. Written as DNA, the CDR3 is TGTGCCAGTAGTTCGGGACTAGCGGGAGGAAATGAGCAGTTCTTC.

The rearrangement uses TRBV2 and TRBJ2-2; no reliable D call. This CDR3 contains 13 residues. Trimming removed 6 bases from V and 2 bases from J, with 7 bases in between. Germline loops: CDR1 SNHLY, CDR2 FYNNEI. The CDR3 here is CASRGLNTGELFF. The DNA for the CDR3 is TGTGCCAGCAGGGGCCTTAACACCGGGGAGCTGTTTTTT.

CDR3 in amino acids: CASSEHVGGQETQYF. CDR3 DNA sequence: TGTGCCAGCAGTGAACATGTCGGGGGCCAAGAGACCCAGTACTTC. The chain carries TRBV6-1 and TRBJ2-5; perhaps TRBD2 as D (6 bases). There are 15 residues in the CDR3. Germline loops: CDR1 MNHNS, CDR2 SASEGT. V lost 2 bases, J lost 1 base, and 11 bases lay in between.

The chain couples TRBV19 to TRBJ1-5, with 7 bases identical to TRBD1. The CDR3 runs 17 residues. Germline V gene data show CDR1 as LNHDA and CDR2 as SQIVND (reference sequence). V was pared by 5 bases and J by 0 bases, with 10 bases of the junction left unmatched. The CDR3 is CASSFYRGQNSNQPQHF. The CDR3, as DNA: TGTGCCAGTAGTTTTTACAGGGGCCAGAATAGCAATCAGCCCCAGCATTTT. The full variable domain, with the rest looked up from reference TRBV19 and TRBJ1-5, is DGGITQSPKYLFRKEGQNVTLSCEQNLNHDAMYWYRQDPGQGLRLIYYSQIVNDFQKGDIAEGYSVSREKKESFPLTVTSAQKNPTAFYLCASSFYRGQNSNQPQHFGDGTRLSIL.

CDR3 nucleotides: TGCGCCAGCAGCCAAAACCCGGGACAGCAATTCTACGAGCAGTACTTC. Encoded protein: CASSQNPGQQFYEQYF. The chain carries TRBV4-1 and TRBJ2-7; 7 bases are shared with TRBD1. V trimming: 2 bases; J trimming: 3 bases; junction bases outside the gene matches: 10. CDR1 and CDR2 from the germline V gene are MGHRA and YSYEKL. The CDR3 runs 16 residues.

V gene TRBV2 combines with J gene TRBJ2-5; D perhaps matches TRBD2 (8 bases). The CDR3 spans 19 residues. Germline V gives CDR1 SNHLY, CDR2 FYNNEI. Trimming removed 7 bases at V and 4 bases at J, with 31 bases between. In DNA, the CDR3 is TGTGCCAGCAATCCGGGACAGCCTCTTACGGGAGGGCCCAGAGAGACCCAGTACTTC. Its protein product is CASNPGQPLTGGPRETQYF.

CDR3 loop: CASSSGLGPDTQYF. The CDR3 DNA reads as TGTGCCAGCAGCTCAGGACTAGGGCCAGATACGCAGTATTTT. The V call is TRBV11-2, the J call TRBJ2-3, with 7 bases identical to TRBD2. The CDR3 has 14 amino acids. Germline V gene lookup returns CDR1 SGHAT and CDR2 FQNNGV. The ends lost 4 bases at V and 4 bases at J; junction bases unmatched: 5.

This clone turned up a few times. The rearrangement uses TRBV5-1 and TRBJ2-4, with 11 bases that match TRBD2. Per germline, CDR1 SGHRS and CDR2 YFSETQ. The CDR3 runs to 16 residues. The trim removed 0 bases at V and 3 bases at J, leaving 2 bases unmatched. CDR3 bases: TGCGCCAGCAGCTTGGAACTAGCGGGGGTCAAAAACATTCAGTACTTC. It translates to CASSLELAGVKNIQYF. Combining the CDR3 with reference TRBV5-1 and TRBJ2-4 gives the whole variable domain KAGVTQTPRYLIKTRGQQVTLSCSPISGHRSVSWYQQTPGQGLQFLFEYFSETQRNKGNFPGRFSGRQFSNSRSEMNVSTLELGDSALYLCASSLELAGVKNIQYFGAGTRLSVL.

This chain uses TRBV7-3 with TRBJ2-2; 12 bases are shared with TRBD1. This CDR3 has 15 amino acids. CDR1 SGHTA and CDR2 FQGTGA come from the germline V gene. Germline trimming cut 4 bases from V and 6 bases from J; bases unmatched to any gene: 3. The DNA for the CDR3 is TGTGCCAGCAGCTCCGGGACAGGGGGCCCCGGGGAGCTGTTTTTT. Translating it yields CASSSGTGGPGELFF.

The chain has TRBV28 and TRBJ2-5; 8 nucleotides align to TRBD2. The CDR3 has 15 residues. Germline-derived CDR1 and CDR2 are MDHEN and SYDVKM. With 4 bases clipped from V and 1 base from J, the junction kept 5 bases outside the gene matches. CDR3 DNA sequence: TGTGCCAGCAGTTCTCGGGAGGGGCCCCAAGAGACCCAGTACTTC. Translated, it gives CASSSREGPQETQYF.

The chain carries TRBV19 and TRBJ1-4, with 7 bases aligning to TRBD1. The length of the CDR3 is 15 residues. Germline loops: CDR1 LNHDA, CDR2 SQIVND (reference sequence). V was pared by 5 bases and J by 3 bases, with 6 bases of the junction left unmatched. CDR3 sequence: CASSLQGHANEKLFF. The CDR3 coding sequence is TGTGCCAGTAGTTTACAGGGGCACGCTAATGAAAAACTGTTTTTT.

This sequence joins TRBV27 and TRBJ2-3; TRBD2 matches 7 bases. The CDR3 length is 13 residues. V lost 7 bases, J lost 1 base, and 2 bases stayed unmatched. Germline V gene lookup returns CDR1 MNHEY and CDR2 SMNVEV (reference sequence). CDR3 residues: CASTAGGTDTQYF. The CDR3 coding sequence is TGTGCCAGCACCGCGGGGGGCACAGATACGCAGTATTTT.

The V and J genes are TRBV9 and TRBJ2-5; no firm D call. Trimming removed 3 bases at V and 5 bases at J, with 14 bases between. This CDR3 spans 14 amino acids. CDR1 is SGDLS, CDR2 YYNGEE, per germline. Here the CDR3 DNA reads TGTGCCAGCAGCGGACCCCGGGTCGGGGAGACCCAGTACTTC. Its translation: CASSGPRVGETQYF.

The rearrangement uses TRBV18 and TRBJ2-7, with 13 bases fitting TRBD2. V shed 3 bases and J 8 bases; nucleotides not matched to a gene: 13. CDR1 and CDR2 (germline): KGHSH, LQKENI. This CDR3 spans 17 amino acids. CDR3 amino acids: CASSPVRVGTSGNKQYF. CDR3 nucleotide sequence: TGTGCCAGCTCACCGGTGCGGGTAGGGACTAGCGGGAATAAGCAGTACTTC.

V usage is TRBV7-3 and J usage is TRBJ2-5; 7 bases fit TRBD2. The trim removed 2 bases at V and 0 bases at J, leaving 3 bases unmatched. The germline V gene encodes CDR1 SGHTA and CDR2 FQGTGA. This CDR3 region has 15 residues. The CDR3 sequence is CASSLGGTNQETQYF. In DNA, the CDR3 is TGTGCCAGCAGCTTAGGCGGGACTAACCAAGAGACCCAGTACTTC.

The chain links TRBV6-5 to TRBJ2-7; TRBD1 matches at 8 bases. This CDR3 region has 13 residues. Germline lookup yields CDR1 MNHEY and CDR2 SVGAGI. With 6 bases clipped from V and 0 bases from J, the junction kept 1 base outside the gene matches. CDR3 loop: CASRGQASYEQYF. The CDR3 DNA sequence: TGTGCCAGCAGGGGACAGGCCTCCTACGAGCAGTACTTC.

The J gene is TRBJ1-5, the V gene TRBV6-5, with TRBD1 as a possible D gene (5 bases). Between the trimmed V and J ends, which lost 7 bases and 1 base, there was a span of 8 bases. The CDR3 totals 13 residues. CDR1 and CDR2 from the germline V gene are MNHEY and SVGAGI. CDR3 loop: CASTEGSNQPQHF. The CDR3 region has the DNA TGTGCCAGCACGGAGGGGAGCAATCAGCCCCAGCATTTT.

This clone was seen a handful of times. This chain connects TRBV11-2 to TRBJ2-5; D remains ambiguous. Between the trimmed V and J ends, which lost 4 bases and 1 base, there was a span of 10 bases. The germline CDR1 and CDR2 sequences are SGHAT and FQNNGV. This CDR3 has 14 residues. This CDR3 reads CASSYAGSQETQYF. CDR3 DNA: TGTGCCAGCAGCTATGCCGGGTCCCAAGAGACCCAGTACTTC.

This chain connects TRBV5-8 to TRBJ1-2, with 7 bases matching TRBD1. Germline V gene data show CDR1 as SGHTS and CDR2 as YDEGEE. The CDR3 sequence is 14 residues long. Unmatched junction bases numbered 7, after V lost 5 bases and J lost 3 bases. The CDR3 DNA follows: TGTGCCAGCAGAAGTACAGGGGCCGACTATGGCTACACCTTC. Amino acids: CASRSTGADYGYTF.

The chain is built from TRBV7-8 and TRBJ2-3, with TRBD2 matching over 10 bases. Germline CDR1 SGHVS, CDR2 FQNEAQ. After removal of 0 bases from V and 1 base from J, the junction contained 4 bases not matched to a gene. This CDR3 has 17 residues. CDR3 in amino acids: CASSLARLAGGTDTQYF. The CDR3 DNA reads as TGTGCCAGCAGCTTAGCGCGGCTAGCGGGAGGCACAGATACGCAGTATTTT.

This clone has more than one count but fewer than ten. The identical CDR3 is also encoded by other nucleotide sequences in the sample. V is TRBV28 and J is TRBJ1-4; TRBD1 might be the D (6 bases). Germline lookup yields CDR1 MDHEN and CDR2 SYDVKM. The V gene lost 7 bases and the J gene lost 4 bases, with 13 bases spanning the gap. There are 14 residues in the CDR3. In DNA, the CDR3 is TGTGCCAGCACCAGGGGCGGAAGTAATGAAAAACTGTTTTTT. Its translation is CASTRGGSNEKLFF. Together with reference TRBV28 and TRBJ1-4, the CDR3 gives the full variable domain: DVKVTQSSRYLVKRTGEKVFLECVQDMDHENMFWYRQDPGLGLRLIYFSYDVKMKEKGDIPEGYSVSREKKERFSLILESASTNQTSMYLCASTRGGSNEKLFFGSGTQLSVL.

CDR3 residues: CASSGLAGYNEQFF. The CDR3 region has the DNA TGTGCCAGCAGTGGACTAGCGGGGTACAATGAGCAGTTCTTC. This chain uses TRBV9 with TRBJ2-1; 12 nucleotides align to TRBD2. The germline V gene has CDR1 SGDLS and CDR2 YYNGEE. CDR3 length: 14 amino acids. Trimming took 5 bases from V and 4 from J; bases not matched to a gene: 1.

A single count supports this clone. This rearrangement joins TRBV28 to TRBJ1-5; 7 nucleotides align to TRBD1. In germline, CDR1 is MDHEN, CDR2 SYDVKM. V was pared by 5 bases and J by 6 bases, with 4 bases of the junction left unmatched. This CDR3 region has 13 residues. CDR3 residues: CASSTTGFQPQHF. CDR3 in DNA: TGTGCCAGCAGTACGACAGGGTTTCAGCCCCAGCATTTT.

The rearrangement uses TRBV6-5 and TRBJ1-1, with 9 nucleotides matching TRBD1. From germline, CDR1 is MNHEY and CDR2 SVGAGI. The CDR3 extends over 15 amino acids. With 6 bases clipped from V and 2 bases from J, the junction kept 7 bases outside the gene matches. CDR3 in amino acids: CASSTGGGINTEAFF. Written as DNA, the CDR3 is TGTGCCAGCAGCACAGGGGGCGGGATAAACACTGAAGCTTTCTTT.

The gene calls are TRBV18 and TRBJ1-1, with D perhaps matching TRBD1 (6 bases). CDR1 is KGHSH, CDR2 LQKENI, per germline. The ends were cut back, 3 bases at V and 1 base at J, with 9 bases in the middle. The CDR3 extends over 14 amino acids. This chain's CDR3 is CASSPDRTNTEAFF. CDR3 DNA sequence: TGTGCCAGCTCACCCGACAGGACGAACACTGAAGCTTTCTTT.

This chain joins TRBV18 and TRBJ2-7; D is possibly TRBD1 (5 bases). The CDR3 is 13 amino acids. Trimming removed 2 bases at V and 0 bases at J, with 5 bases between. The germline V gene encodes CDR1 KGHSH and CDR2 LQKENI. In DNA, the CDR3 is TGTGCCAGCTCACCAGGGGCCTCCTACGAGCAGTACTTC. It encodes CASSPGASYEQYF.

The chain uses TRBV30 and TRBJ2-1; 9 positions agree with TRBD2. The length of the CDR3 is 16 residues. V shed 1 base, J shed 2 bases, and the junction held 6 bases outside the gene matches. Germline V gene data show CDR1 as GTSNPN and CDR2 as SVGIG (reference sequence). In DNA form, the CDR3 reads TGTGCCTGGAGTGGCCTAGCGGGGATCACCTACAATGAGCAGTTCTTC. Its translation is CAWSGLAGITYNEQFF.

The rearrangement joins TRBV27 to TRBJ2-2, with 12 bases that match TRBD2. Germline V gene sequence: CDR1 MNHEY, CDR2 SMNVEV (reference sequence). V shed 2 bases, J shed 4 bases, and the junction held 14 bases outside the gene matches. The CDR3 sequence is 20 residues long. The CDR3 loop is CASSLRGTPGLAGITGELFF. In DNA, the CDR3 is TGTGCCAGCAGTTTACGAGGGACACCGGGACTAGCGGGTATCACCGGGGAGCTGTTTTTT.

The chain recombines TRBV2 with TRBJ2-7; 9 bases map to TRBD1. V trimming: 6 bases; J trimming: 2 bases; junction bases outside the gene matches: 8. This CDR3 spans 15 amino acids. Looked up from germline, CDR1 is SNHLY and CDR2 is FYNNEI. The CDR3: CASSRQTGGPYEQYF. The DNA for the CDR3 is TGTGCCAGCAGCAGACAAACAGGGGGCCCCTACGAGCAGTACTTC.